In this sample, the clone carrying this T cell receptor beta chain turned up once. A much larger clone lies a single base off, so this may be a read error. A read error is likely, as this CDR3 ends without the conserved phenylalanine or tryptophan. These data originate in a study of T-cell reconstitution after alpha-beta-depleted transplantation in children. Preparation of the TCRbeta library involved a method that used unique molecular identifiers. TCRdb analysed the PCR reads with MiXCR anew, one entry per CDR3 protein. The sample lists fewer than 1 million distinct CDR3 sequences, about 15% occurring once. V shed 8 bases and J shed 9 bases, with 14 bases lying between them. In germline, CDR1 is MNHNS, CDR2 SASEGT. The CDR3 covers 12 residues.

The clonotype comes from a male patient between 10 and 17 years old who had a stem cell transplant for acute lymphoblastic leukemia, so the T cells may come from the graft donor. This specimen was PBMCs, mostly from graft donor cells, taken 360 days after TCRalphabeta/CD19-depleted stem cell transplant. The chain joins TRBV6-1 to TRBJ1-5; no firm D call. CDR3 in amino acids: CASGIPPTPQHI. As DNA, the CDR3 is TGTGCCAGCGGAATCCCTCCGACGCCCCAGCATATT.